The 32 T cell receptor beta chains listed next were all sequenced from one sample in a study of PD-1 blockade in classical Hodgkin lymphoma. Profiling relied on immunoSEQ multiplex PCR, and the TCRdb table lists in-frame clones only, not all of them. Of some 10,000 clones in the sample, almost 85% are singletons; the top ten hold 38%. Relapse after autologous stem cell transplantation occurred in every patient, and brentuximab vedotin exposure varied. The CD8+ T cells came from thawed PBMCs through magnetic negative selection. The material sequenced was CD8+ T cells from blood, taken at baseline. Every receptor here comes from a human donor with classical Hodgkin lymphoma.

V and J are TRBV6-5 and TRBJ2-7; 10 bases line up with TRBD1. V was clipped by 6 bases and J by 4 bases; unmatched bases: 6. The germline gives CDR1 MNHEY, CDR2 SVGAGI. The CDR3 totals 14 residues. The CDR3 spells CASSDRDRGYEQYF. CDR3 DNA: TGTGCCAGCAGCGACCGGGACAGGGGTTACGAGCAGTACTTC.

The chain combines TRBV19 with TRBJ2-1, with TRBD2 matching 8 bases. The germline gives CDR1 LNHDA, CDR2 SQIVND (reference sequence). CDR3 length: 14 residues. V trimming: 8 bases; J trimming: 7 bases; junction bases outside the gene matches: 10. The CDR3 protein is CASAPTGGPNEQFF. The DNA of the CDR3 is TGTGCCAGTGCCCCCACGGGAGGGCCGAATGAGCAGTTCTTC.

The chain carries TRBV7-6 and TRBJ1-1, with D possibly being TRBD1 (6 bases). The V end was cut by 3 bases, the J end by 5 bases, with 13 bases between. CDR3 length equals 14 residues. CDR1 and CDR2 from the germline V gene are SGHVS and FNYEAQ. The CDR3 is CASSFAGGGTEAFF. The DNA for the CDR3 is TGTGCCAGCAGCTTCGCAGGAGGGGGGACTGAAGCTTTCTTT.

The count of this clone is one. The chain is built from TRBV9 and TRBJ1-1; weak D call: TRBD1 (5 bases). This CDR3 spans 15 amino acids. Trimming removed 1 base from V and 1 base from J, with 11 bases in between. Germline V gene data show CDR1 as SGDLS and CDR2 as YYNGEE. The CDR3 spells CASSVPSGGNTEAFF. CDR3 DNA: TGTGCCAGCAGCGTACCGTCGGGGGGGAACACTGAAGCTTTCTTT.

The V and J genes are TRBV7-2 and TRBJ1-2, with a tentative D call TRBD1 (5 bases). The CDR3 is 19 amino acids. V was pared by 5 bases and J by 2 bases, with 27 bases between. Germline V lookup: CDR1 SGHTA, CDR2 FQGNSA. The CDR3 DNA is TGTGCCAGCAGCCACCCACCCTTCAGGGAAAATAAAGGGAACTATGGCTACACCTTC. Residues: CASSHPPFRENKGNYGYTF. The full variable domain, completed using reference TRBV7-2 and TRBJ1-2, is GAGVSQSPSNKVTEKGKDVELRCDPISGHTALYWYRQSLGQGLEFLIYFQGNSAPDKSGLPSDRFSAERTGGSVSTLTIQRTQQEDSAVYLCASSHPPFRENKGNYGYTFGSGTRLTVV.

The chain links TRBV11-2 to TRBJ1-2, with 7 positions matching TRBD1. The CDR3 is made up of 13 amino acids. Looked up from germline, CDR1 is SGHAT and CDR2 is FQNNGV. Trimming cost V 1 base and J 8 bases; bases outside gene matches: 4. CDR3 sequence reads: CASSLATGWGYTF. CDR3 DNA: TGTGCCAGCAGCTTAGCGACAGGGTGGGGCTACACCTTC.

This clone was counted a single time. The chain recombines TRBV10-2 with TRBJ2-1; TRBD1 agrees at 8 bases. Germline CDR1 is WSHSY and CDR2 is SAAADI. After removal of 0 bases from V and 10 bases from J, the junction contained 8 bases not matched to a gene. The CDR3 contains 15 residues. CDR3 loop: CASSESQGANWEQFF. The CDR3 bases are TGCGCCAGCAGTGAGTCCCAGGGGGCAAATTGGGAGCAGTTCTTC.

Regarding this clone: Other nucleotide sequences in the sample specify the same CDR3. CDR3 residues: CATSRDGFMNTEAFF. The DNA for the CDR3 is TGTGCCACCAGCAGAGATGGCTTCATGAACACTGAAGCTTTCTTT. The chain combines TRBV15 with TRBJ1-1; D not certain. Germline V gene sequence: CDR1 LNHNV, CDR2 YYDKDF (reference sequence). The CDR3 is 15 residues long. Trimming pared 0 bases from V and 0 bases from J, leaving 8 bases between.

The J gene is TRBJ2-3, the V gene TRBV15; D is possibly TRBD2 (6 bases). Germline-derived CDR1 and CDR2 are LNHNV and YYDKDF (reference sequence). V lost 0 bases, J lost 6 bases, and 10 bases lay in between. This CDR3 region has 14 residues. CDR3 residues: CATSRDRREDTQYF. Here the CDR3 DNA reads TGTGCCACCAGCAGAGATCGGAGGGAGGATACGCAGTATTTT.

The CDR3 loop reads CASSLVRVSSYNEQFF. CDR3 sequence (DNA): TGTGCCAGCAGCTTGGTCAGGGTGAGCTCCTACAATGAGCAGTTCTTC. The chain uses TRBV7-8 and TRBJ2-1; TRBD1 might be the D (5 bases). V was pared by 3 bases and J by 0 bases, with 12 bases between. Germline CDR1 reads SGHVS; CDR2 reads FQNEAQ. This CDR3 is 16 amino acids long.

This clone was detected a few times. V gene TRBV25-1 combines with J gene TRBJ1-4; D gene uncertain. This CDR3 is 15 amino acids long. Germline CDR1 reads MGHDK; CDR2 reads SYGVNS. V lost 2 bases, J lost 8 bases, and 15 bases lay in between. CDR3 loop: CASSEGSSGMEKLFF. Written as DNA, the CDR3 is TGTGCCAGCAGTGAAGGATCGTCCGGAATGGAAAAACTGTTTTTT. Based on the CDR3 plus reference TRBV25-1 and TRBJ1-4, the full variable domain is EADIYQTPRYLVIGTGKKITLECSQTMGHDKMYWYQQDPGMELHLIHYSYGVNSTEKGDLSSESTVSRIRTEHFPLTLESARPSHTSQYLCASSEGSSGMEKLFFGSGTQLSVL.

This chain uses TRBV5-1 with TRBJ2-3; 7 bases fit TRBD1. CDR1 SGHRS and CDR2 YFSETQ come from the germline V gene. V was pared by 1 base and J by 6 bases, with 5 bases of the junction left unmatched. This CDR3 is 14 amino acids long. CDR3 sequence (DNA): TGCGCCAGCAGCTTGCGACAGGGATTGGATACGCAGTATTTT. It encodes CASSLRQGLDTQYF.

J is TRBJ2-7 and V is TRBV4-1, with no clear D. CDR1 is MGHRA, CDR2 YSYEKL, per germline. The CDR3 length is 11 residues. V was pared by 1 base and J by 12 bases, with 10 bases between. The CDR3 bases are TGCGCCAGCAGCCAAGCAACCAGGATGTACTTC. This encodes CASSQATRMYF.

V is TRBV6-1 and J is TRBJ2-7; no firm D call. The germline V gene encodes CDR1 MNHNS and CDR2 SASEGT. V shed 1 base and J shed 4 bases, with 14 bases lying between them. The CDR3 loop spans 15 amino acids. CDR3 loop: CASSEGGRMGYEQYF. CDR3 nucleotide sequence: TGTGCCAGCAGTGAAGGTGGCCGGATGGGTTACGAGCAGTACTTC.

This chain joins TRBV30 and TRBJ2-1; 7 bases line up with TRBD2. Germline V gives CDR1 GTSNPN, CDR2 SVGIG (reference sequence). CDR3 length: 17 amino acids. With V trimmed by 5 bases and J by 2 bases, 15 bases remained unmatched. The CDR3 reads CAWEAGIGRVTYNEQFF. The CDR3 nucleotides read TGTGCCTGGGAGGCCGGAATTGGGAGGGTGACCTACAATGAGCAGTTCTTC.

The CDR3 sequence is CASSESAGLIYNEQFF. As DNA, the CDR3 is TGTGCCAGCAGCGAGAGTGCGGGACTCATCTACAATGAGCAGTTCTTC. This rearrangement joins TRBV9 to TRBJ2-1; TRBD2 might be the D (6 bases). Germline CDR1 SGDLS, CDR2 YYNGEE. The ends were cut back, 3 bases at V and 3 bases at J, with 16 bases in the middle. CDR3 size: 16 residues.

V is TRBV6-5 and J is TRBJ2-5; D is uncertain. Per the germline V gene, CDR1 is MNHEY and CDR2 is SVGAGI. V was cut by 4 bases and J by 2 bases, with 5 bases left in between. The CDR3 totals 12 residues. CDR3 coding DNA: TGTGCCAGCAGTTCAACTCAAGAGACCCAGTACTTC. Its protein is CASSSTQETQYF.

The chain carries TRBV30 and TRBJ2-5, with 10 nucleotides matching TRBD1. The end of the DNA aligns better with TRBJ2-7, so the J call may be wrong. CDR1 GTSNPN and CDR2 SVGIG come from the germline V gene (reference sequence). This CDR3 contains 14 residues. The CDR3: CAWSPGQGIHEQYF. The CDR3 region has the DNA TGTGCCTGGAGTCCGGGACAGGGGATCCACGAGCAGTACTTC.

The rearrangement links TRBV6-5 to TRBJ1-2; the D is unclear. This CDR3 is built from 12 residues. Germline V gene data show CDR1 as MNHEY and CDR2 as SVGAGI. Trimming stripped 2 bases from V and 7 bases from J, with 8 bases between. CDR3 sequence (DNA): TGTGCCAGCAGTTACAACGGCGGTGGCTACACCTTC. Amino acids: CASSYNGGGYTF.

This clone showed up just a few times. J is TRBJ1-1 and V is TRBV4-2; possible D gene TRBD1, 5 bases. This CDR3 contains 16 residues. V was trimmed by 0 bases and J by 4 bases, leaving 15 bases between them. CDR1 is LGHNA and CDR2 is YNFKEQ in the germline V gene. CDR3 in amino acids: CASSQEGETISTEAFF. CDR3 bases: TGTGCCAGCAGCCAAGAAGGGGAAACGATATCCACTGAAGCTTTCTTT.

The J gene is TRBJ1-1, the V gene TRBV27; tentative D call: TRBD1 (5 bases). CDR1 is MNHEY, CDR2 SMNVEV, per germline (reference sequence). Deletions cut 2 bases from V and 4 bases from J, with 8 bases between. The CDR3 sequence is 13 residues long. CDR3: CASSLRGPTEAFF. The CDR3 DNA reads TGTGCCAGCAGTTTAAGGGGCCCCACTGAAGCTTTCTTT.

This clone was picked up a small number of times. The genes are TRBV4-2 and TRBJ1-5, with D perhaps matching TRBD1 (6 bases). V lost 0 bases and J lost 1, with 10 bases in between. This CDR3 contains 16 residues. The germline V gene has CDR1 LGHNA and CDR2 YNFKEQ. The CDR3 spells CASSQDGGLSNQPQHF. The CDR3 coding sequence is TGTGCCAGCAGCCAAGATGGGGGGCTAAGCAATCAGCCCCAGCATTTT.

The chain is built from TRBV2 and TRBJ2-7, with 8 bases identical to TRBD2. CDR3 length equals 16 residues. J was trimmed by 3 bases and V by 3 bases; bases with no gene match: 10. CDR1 and CDR2 from the germline V gene are SNHLY and FYNNEI. The CDR3 DNA reads TGTGCCAGCAGTGATGCGGGGGGCCGGACACGCTACGAGCAGTACTTC. Translated, it gives CASSDAGGRTRYEQYF.

The chain joins TRBV5-1 to TRBJ2-1; no definite D call. Germline V gene lookup returns CDR1 SGHRS and CDR2 YFSETQ. Trimming cost V 3 bases and J 7 bases, with 11 bases left between them. The CDR3 extends over 13 amino acids. This chain's CDR3 is CASSYGMLNEQFF. The CDR3 DNA is TGCGCCAGCAGCTATGGAATGCTGAATGAGCAGTTCTTC.

The chain recombines TRBV4-1 with TRBJ2-2; 12 positions agree with TRBD2. The CDR3 totals 18 residues. Germline values: CDR1 MGHRA, CDR2 YSYEKL. The trim removed 0 bases at V and 5 bases at J, leaving 7 bases unmatched. This chain's CDR3 is CASSQEFTGTSGTGELFF. The DNA for the CDR3 is TGCGCCAGCAGCCAAGAATTTACAGGGACTAGCGGGACCGGGGAGCTGTTTTTT.

This chain links TRBV4-3 with TRBJ1-2, with a possible D match to TRBD1 (5 bases). This CDR3 spans 15 amino acids. Germline CDR1 LGHNA, CDR2 YSLEER. The V and J ends lost 1 base and 4 bases respectively, with 13 bases between them. The CDR3 nucleotides read TGCGCCAGCAGCCAAGTTCAAGACAGCCTCTATGGCTACACCTTC. This translates into CASSQVQDSLYGYTF.

Here the CDR3 DNA reads TGTGCCAGCAGTTTATCGTTCGTGGGGGGATTATCCACTGAAGCTTTCTTT. The encoded protein is CASSLSFVGGLSTEAFF. V is TRBV27 and J is TRBJ1-1; D may be TRBD1 (5 bases). V lost 0 bases and J lost 4, with 18 bases in between. CDR3 length: 17 residues. Per the germline V gene, CDR1 is MNHEY and CDR2 is SMNVEV (reference sequence).

The V and J genes are TRBV10-3 and TRBJ2-3, with D maybe TRBD2 (6 bases). With 10 bases removed from V and 2 bases from J, the gap between germline ends came to 28 bases. Germline CDR1 and CDR2: ENHRY and SYGVKD. CDR3 length: 18 amino acids. CDR3 bases: TGTGCCACCCACGGGACTGGAAGCTGGTGGGGACCCACAGATACGCAGTATTTT. Protein sequence: CATHGTGSWWGPTDTQYF.

The CDR3 nucleotides are TGTGCCAGTAGTATCGCGGGGGCGCCGGGCACCGGGGAGCTGTTTTTT. It specifies CASSIAGAPGTGELFF. V and J are TRBV19 and TRBJ2-2; D possibly corresponds to TRBD2 (7 bases). In germline, CDR1 is LNHDA, CDR2 SQIVND (reference sequence). This CDR3 contains 16 residues. The V end was cut by 3 bases, the J end by 4 bases, with 15 bases between.

The V and J genes are TRBV6-6 and TRBJ1-3; D uncertain. Germline CDR1 is MNHNY and CDR2 is SVGAGI (reference sequence). Trimming removed 8 bases at V and 0 bases at J, with 11 bases between. The CDR3 extends over 14 amino acids. CDR3 residues: CASSPWASGNTIYF. As DNA, the CDR3 is TGTGCCAGCTCGCCATGGGCCTCTGGAAACACCATATATTTT.

V usage is TRBV5-1 and J usage is TRBJ2-1, with 8 bases fitting TRBD2. Losses at the gene ends were 4 bases for V and 3 bases for J; bases not matched to a gene: 0. Germline V gene lookup returns CDR1 SGHRS and CDR2 YFSETQ. This CDR3 spans 13 amino acids. The CDR3 nucleotides are TGCGCCAGCAGCGGGACTAGCTACAATGAGCAGTTCTTC. Its protein is CASSGTSYNEQFF.

The genes are TRBV28 and TRBJ2-7, with D perhaps TRBD1 or TRBD2 (7 bases each). The V and J ends lost 7 bases and 5 bases respectively, with 18 bases between them. The germline V gene encodes CDR1 MDHEN and CDR2 SYDVKM. The CDR3 is made up of 14 amino acids. This CDR3 is CASTSTGEGHEQYF. As DNA, the CDR3 is TGTGCCAGCACTTCTACAGGGGAGGGCCACGAGCAGTACTTC.